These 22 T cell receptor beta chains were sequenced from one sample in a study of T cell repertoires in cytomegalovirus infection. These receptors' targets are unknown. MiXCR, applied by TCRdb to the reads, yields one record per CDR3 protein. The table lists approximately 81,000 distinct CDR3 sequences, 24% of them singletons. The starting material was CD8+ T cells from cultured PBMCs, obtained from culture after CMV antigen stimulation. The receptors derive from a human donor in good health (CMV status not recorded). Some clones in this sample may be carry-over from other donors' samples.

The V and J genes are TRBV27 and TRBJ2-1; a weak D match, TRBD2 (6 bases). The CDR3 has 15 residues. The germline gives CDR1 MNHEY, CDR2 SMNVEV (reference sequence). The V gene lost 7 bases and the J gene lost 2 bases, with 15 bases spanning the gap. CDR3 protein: CASIKGGATYNEQFF. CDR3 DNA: TGTGCCAGCATTAAAGGAGGGGCCACCTACAATGAGCAGTTCTTC.

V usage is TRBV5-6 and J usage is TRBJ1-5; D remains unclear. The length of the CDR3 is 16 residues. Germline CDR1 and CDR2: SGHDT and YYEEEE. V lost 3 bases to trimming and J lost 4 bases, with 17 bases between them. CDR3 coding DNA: TGTGCCAGCAGCTCACCGCCGAGACCACCAAATCAGCCCCAGCATTTT. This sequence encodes CASSSPPRPPNQPQHF.

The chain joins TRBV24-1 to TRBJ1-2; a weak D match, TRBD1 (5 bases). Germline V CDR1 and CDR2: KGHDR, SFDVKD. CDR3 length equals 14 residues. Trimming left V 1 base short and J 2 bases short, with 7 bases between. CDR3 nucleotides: TGTGCCACCAGTGATTTTCCAGGGAACTATGGCTACACCTTC. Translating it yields CATSDFPGNYGYTF.

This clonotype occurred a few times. CDR3 nucleotides: TGTGCCAGCAGCTACGCCTCTAGCGGGGGGGTGGACGGGGAGCTGTTTTTT. Protein: CASSYASSGGVDGELFF. The J gene is TRBJ2-2, the V gene TRBV6-6, with TRBD2 identical over 12 bases. Germline CDR1 and CDR2: MNHNY and SVGAGI (reference sequence). There are 17 residues in the CDR3. J was trimmed by 7 bases and V by 6 bases; bases with no gene match: 12.

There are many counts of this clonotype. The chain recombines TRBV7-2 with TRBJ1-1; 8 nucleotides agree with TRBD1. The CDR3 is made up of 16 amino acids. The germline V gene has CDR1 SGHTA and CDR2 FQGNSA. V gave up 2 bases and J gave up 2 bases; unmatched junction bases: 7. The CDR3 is CASSLKAQGENTEAFF. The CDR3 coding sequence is TGTGCCAGCAGCTTAAAAGCACAGGGGGAAAACACTGAAGCTTTCTTT.

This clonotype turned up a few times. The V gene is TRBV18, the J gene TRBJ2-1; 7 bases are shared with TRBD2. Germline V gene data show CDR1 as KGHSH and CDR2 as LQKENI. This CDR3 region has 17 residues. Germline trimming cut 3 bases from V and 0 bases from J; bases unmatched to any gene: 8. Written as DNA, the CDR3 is TGTGCCAGCTCACCCGTGGCTAGCGGCAGCTCCTACAATGAGCAGTTCTTC. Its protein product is CASSPVASGSSYNEQFF.

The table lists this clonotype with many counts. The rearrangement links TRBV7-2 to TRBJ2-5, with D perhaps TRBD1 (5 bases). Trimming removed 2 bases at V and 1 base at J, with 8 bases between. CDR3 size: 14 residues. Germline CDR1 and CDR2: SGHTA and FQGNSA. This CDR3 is CASSLRQFQETQYF. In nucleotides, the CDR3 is TGTGCCAGCAGCTTACGACAGTTCCAAGAGACCCAGTACTTC.

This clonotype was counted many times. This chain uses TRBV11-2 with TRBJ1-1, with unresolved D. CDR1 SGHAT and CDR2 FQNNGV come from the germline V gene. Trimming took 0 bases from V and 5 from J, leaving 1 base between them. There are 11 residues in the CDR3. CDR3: CASSLDTEAFF. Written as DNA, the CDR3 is TGTGCCAGCAGCTTAGATACTGAAGCTTTCTTT.

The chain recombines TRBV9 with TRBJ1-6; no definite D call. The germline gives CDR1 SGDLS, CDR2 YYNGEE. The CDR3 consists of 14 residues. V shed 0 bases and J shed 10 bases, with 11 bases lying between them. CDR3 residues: CASSVATSGSPLHF. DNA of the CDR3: TGTGCCAGCAGCGTAGCTACAAGTGGCTCACCCCTCCACTTT.

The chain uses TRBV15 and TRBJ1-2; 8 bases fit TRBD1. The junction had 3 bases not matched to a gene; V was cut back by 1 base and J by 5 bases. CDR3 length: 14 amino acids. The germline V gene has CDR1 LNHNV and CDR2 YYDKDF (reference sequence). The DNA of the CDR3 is TGTGCCACCAGCAGAGGGACAGGGAGGTATGGCTACACCTTC. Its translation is CATSRGTGRYGYTF.

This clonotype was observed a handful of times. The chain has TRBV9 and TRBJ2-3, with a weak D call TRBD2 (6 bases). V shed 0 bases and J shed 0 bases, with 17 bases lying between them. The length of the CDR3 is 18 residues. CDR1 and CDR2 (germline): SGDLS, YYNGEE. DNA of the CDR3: TGTGCCAGCAGCGTAGTAGAGCGGGTCAGCTCTAGCACAGATACGCAGTATTTT. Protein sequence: CASSVVERVSSSTDTQYF.

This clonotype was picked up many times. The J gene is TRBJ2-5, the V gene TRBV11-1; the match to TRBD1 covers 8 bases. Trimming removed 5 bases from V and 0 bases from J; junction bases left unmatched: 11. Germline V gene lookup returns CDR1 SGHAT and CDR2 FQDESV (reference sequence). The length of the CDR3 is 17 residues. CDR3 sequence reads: CASSPWRTGSYQETQYF. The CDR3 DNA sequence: TGTGCCAGCAGCCCCTGGAGGACAGGGTCGTACCAAGAGACCCAGTACTTC.

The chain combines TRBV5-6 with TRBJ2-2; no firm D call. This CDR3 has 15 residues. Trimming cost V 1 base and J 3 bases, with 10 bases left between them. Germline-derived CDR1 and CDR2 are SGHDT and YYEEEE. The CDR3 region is CASSLRGSDTGELFF. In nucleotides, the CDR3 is TGTGCCAGCAGCTTGAGAGGCAGTGACACCGGGGAGCTGTTTTTT.

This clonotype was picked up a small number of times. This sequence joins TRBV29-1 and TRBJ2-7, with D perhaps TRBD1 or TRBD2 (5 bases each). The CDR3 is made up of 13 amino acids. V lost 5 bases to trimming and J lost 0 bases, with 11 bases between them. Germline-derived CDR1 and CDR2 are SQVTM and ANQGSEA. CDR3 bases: TGCAGCGTTCGGCCAGGGAGCTCCTACGAGCAGTACTTC. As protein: CSVRPGSSYEQYF.

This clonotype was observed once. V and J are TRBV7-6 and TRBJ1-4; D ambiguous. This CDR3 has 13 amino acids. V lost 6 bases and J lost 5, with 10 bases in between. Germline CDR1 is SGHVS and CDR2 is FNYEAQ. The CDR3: CASRFGLNEKLFF. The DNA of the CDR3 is TGTGCCAGCAGATTCGGACTGAATGAAAAACTGTTTTTT.

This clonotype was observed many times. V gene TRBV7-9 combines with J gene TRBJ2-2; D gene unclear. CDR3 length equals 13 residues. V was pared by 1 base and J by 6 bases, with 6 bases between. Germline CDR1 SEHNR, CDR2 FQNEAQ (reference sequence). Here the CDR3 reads CASSLGVAGELFF. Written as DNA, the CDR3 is TGTGCCAGCAGCTTAGGAGTGGCCGGGGAGCTGTTTTTT.

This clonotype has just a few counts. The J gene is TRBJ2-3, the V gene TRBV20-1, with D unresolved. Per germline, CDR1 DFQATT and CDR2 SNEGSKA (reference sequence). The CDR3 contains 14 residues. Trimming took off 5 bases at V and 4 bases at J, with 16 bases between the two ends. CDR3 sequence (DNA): TGCAGTGCTCCTACGGATGGTAGATCAGATACGCAGTATTTT. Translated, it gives CSAPTDGRSDTQYF.

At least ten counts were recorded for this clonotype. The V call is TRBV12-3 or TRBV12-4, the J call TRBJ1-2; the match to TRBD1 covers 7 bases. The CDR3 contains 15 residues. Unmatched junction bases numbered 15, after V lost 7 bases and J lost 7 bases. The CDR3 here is CASTSGGEGAGGYTF. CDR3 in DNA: TGTGCCAGCACTTCAGGTGGAGAGGGGGCAGGTGGCTACACCTTC.

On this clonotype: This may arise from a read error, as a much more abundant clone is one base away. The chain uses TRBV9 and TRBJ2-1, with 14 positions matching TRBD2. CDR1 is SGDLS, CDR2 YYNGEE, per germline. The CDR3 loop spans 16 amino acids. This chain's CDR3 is CANSVAWTSGGNEQFF. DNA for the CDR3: TGTGCCAACAGCGTAGCCTGGACTAGCGGGGGGAATGAGCAGTTCTTC. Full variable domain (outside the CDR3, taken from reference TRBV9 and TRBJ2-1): DSGVTQTPKHLITATGQRVTLRCSPRSGDLSVYWYQQSLDQGLQFLIQYYNGEERAKGNILERFSAQQFPDLHSELNLSSLELGDSALYFCANSVAWTSGGNEQFFGPGTRLTVL.

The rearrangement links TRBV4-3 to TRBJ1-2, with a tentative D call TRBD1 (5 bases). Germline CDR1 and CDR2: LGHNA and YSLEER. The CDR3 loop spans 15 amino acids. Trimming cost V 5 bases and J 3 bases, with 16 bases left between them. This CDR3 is CASSKGDRSDYGYTF. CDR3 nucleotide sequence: TGCGCCAGCAGCAAAGGAGACAGATCGGACTATGGCTACACCTTC.

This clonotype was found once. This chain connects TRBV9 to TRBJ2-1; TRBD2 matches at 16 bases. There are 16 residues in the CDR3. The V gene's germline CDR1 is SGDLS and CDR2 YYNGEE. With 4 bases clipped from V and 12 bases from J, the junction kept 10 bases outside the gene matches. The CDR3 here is CASSIQGTSGRAGQFF. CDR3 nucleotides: TGTGCCAGCAGCATCCAGGGGACTAGCGGGAGGGCCGGGCAGTTCTTC.

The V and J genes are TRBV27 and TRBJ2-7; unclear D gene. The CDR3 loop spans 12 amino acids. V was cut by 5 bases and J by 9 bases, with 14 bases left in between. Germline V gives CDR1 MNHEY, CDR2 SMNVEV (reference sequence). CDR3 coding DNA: TGTGCCAGCAGTAGCTACCGTCCCCCGCAGTACTTC. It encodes CASSSYRPPQYF.